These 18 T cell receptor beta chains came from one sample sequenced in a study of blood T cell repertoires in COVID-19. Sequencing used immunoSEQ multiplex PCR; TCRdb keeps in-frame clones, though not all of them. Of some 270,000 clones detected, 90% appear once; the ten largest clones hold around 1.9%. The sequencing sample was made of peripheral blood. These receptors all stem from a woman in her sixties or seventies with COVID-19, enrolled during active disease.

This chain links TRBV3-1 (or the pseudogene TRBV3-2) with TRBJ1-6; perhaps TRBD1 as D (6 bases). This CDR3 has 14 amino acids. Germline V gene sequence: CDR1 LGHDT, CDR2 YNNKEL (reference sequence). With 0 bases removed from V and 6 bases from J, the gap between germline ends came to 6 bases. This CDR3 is CASSQDRGNSPLHF. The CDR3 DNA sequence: TGTGCCAGCAGCCAAGACAGGGGTAATTCACCCCTCCACTTT.

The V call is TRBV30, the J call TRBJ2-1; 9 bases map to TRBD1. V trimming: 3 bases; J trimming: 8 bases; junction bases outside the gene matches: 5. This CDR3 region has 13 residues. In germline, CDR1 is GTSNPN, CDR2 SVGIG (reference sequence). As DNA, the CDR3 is TGTGCCTGGAGCGGACAGGGGATCGATGAGCAGTTCTTC. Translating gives CAWSGQGIDEQFF.

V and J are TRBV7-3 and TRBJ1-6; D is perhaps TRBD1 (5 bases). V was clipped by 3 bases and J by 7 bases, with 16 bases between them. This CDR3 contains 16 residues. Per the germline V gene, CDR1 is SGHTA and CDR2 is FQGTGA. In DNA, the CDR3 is TGTGCCAGCAGCTTGGAAGGGGTGGGCATGAATTCACCCCTCCACTTT. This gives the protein CASSLEGVGMNSPLHF. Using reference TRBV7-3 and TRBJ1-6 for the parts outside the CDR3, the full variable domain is GAGVSQTPSNKVTEKGKYVELRCDPISGHTALYWYRQSLGQGPEFLIYFQGTGAADDSGLPNDRFFAVRPEGSVSTLKIQRTERGDSAVYLCASSLEGVGMNSPLHFGNGTRLTVT.

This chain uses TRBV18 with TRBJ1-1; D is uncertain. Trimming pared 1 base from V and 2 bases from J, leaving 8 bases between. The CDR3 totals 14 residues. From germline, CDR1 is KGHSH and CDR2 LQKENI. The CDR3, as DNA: TGTGCCAGCTCACCACTTACTATTAACACTGAAGCTTTCTTT. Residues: CASSPLTINTEAFF.

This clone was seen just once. The DNA for the CDR3 is TGTGCCAGCGGCGGTTCCCGGCGGCGAGGATCCTACGAGCAGTACTTC. It translates to CASGGSRRRGSYEQYF. The rearrangement uses TRBV28 and TRBJ2-7; no clear D. The CDR3 is made up of 16 amino acids. Germline assignment: CDR1 MDHEN and CDR2 SYDVKM. The germline V and J ends were trimmed by 8 bases and 1 base, with 21 bases remaining between them.

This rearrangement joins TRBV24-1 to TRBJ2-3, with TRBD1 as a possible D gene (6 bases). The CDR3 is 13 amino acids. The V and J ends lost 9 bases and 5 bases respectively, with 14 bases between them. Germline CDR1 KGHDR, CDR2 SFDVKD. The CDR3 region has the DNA TGTGCCACCGCTGGTGACAGGTTAGATACGCAGTATTTT. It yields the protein CATAGDRLDTQYF.

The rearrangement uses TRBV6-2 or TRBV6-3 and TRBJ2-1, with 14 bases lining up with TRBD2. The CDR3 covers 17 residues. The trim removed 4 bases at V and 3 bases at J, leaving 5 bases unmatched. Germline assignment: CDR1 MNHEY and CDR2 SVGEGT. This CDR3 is CASSWGLAGALYNEQFF. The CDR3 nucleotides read TGTGCCAGCAGTTGGGGACTAGCGGGGGCCCTCTACAATGAGCAGTTCTTC.

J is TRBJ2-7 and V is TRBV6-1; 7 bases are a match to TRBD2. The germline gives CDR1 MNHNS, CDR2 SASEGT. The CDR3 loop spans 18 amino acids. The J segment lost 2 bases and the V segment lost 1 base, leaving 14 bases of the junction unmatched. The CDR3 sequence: CASSEGLAGVYSTYEQYF. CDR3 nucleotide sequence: TGTGCCAGCAGTGAAGGGTTGGCGGGGGTCTACAGCACCTACGAGCAGTACTTC.

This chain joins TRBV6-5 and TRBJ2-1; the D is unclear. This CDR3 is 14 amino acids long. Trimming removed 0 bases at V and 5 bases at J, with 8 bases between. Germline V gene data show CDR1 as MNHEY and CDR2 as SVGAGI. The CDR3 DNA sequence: TGTGCCAGCAGTTACTCCCATTCCCACAATGAGCAGTTCTTC. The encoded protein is CASSYSHSHNEQFF.

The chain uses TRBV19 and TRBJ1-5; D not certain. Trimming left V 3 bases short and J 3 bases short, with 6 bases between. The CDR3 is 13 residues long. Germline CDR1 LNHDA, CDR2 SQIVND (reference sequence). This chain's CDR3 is CASSISLNQPQHF. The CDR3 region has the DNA TGTGCCAGTAGTATTAGCCTCAATCAGCCCCAGCATTTT.

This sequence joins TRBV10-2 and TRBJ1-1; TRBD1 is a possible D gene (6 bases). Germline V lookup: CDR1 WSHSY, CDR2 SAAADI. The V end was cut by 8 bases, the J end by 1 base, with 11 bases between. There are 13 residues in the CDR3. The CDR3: CASEGGANTEAFF. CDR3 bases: TGCGCCAGCGAGGGGGGGGCGAACACTGAAGCTTTCTTT.

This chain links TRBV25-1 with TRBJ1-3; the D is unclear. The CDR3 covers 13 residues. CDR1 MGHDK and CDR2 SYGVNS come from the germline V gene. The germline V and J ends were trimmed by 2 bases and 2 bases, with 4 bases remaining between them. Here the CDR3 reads CASSEITGNTIYF. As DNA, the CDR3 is TGTGCCAGCAGTGAAATTACTGGAAACACCATATATTTT. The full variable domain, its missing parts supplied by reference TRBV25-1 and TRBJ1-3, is EADIYQTPRYLVIGTGKKITLECSQTMGHDKMYWYQQDPGMELHLIHYSYGVNSTEKGDLSSESTVSRIRTEHFPLTLESARPSHTSQYLCASSEITGNTIYFGEGSWLTVV.

CDR3 region: CASRRDRNYGYTF. The CDR3 DNA follows: TGTGCCAGCAGAAGGGACAGAAACTATGGCTACACCTTC. The chain recombines TRBV6-5 with TRBJ1-2; 7 bases match TRBD1. The CDR3 runs to 13 residues. Germline CDR1 is MNHEY and CDR2 is SVGAGI. J lost 2 bases, V lost 6 bases, and 3 bases had no gene match.

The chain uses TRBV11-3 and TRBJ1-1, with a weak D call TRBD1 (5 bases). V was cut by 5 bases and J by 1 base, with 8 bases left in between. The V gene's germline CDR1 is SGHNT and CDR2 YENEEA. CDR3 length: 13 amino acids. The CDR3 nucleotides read TGTGCCAGCAGCCAAACAGGGAACACTGAAGCTTTCTTT. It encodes CASSQTGNTEAFF.

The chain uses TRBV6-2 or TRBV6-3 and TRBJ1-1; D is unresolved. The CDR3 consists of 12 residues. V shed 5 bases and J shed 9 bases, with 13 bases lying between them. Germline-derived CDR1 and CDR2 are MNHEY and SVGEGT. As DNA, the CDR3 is TGTGCCAGCAGTCCATCGGTGATAAAAGCTTTCTTT. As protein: CASSPSVIKAFF.

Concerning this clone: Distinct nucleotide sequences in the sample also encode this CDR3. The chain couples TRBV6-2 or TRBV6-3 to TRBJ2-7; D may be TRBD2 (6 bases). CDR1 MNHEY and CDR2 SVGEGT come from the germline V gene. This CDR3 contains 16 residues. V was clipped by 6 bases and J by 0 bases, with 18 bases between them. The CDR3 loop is CASSSPGLRSSYEQYF. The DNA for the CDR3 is TGTGCCAGCAGCTCGCCGGGACTCCGGAGCTCCTACGAGCAGTACTTC.

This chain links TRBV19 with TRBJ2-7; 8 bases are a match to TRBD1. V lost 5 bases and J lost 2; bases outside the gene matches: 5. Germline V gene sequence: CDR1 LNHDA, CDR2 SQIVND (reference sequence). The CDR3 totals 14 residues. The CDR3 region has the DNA TGTGCCAGTAGTCGACAGGGGTTCGCCTACGAGCAGTACTTC. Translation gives CASSRQGFAYEQYF.

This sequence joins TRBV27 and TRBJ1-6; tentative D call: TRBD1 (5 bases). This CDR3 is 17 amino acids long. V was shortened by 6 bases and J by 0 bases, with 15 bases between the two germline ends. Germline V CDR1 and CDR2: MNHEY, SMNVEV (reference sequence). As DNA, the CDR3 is TGTGCCAGCAGCCCCTGGGGCAGGGCCTCCTATAATTCACCCCTCCACTTT. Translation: CASSPWGRASYNSPLHF.